This entry is about one T cell receptor beta chain. CDR1 SGHDN and CDR2 FVKESK come from the germline V gene. The CDR3 has 17 residues. The V gene end was trimmed by 0 bases and the J gene end by 4 bases; junction bases not matched to a gene: 6. This sample stems from a study of blood T cell repertoires in COVID-19. Profiling relied on immunoSEQ multiplex PCR, and the TCRdb table lists in-frame clones only, not all of them. The sample holds approximately 290,000 clones, around 90% seen once. Sequences were obtained from PBMCs or T cells enriched from blood (not recorded which). V usage is TRBV14 and J usage is TRBJ2-3, with 11 nucleotides matching TRBD2. The sequence derives from a woman between 18 and 29 years old with acute COVID-19. The CDR3 protein is CASSQDWASGRSDTQYF. CDR3 nucleotides: TGTGCCAGCAGCCAAGATTGGGCTAGCGGGAGGTCAGATACGCAGTATTTT.